This T cell receptor (beta chain) was sequenced in a study of blood T cell repertoires in COVID-19. The assay was immunoSEQ multiplex PCR, and TCRdb's table has in-frame clones only and misses some. The data show around 270,000 clones, with 75% to 90% seen just once and 0.75% to 0.9% held by the top ten. The CDR3 loop spans 17 amino acids. V lost 4 bases, J lost 3 bases, and 4 bases stayed unmatched. From germline, CDR1 is PRHDT and CDR2 FYEKMQ (reference sequence). The sequencing sample was made of peripheral blood. The origin of this receptor is a man aged 25-40 years with acute or convalescent COVID-19. The V gene is TRBV13, the J gene TRBJ2-6, with 12 positions matching TRBD1. The CDR3 region has the DNA TGTGCCAGCAGCTCCCGGGACAGGGGGCGTGGGGCCAACGTCCTGACTTTC. This sequence encodes CASSSRDRGRGANVLTF. Full variable domain (remainder filled in from reference TRBV13 and TRBJ2-6): AAGVIQSPRHLIKEKRETATLKCYPIPRHDTVYWYQQGPGQDPQFLISFYEKMQSDKGSIPDRFSAQQFSDYHSELNMSSLELGDSALYFCASSSRDRGRGANVLTFGAGSRLTVL.